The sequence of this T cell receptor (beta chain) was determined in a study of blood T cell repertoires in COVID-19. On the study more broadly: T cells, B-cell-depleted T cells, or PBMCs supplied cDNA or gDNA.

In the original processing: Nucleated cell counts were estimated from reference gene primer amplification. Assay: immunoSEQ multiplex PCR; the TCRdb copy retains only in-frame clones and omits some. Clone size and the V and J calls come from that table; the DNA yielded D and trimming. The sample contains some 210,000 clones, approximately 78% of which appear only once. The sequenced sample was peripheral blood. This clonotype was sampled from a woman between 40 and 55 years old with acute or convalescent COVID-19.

CDR3 residues: CASSLAAGANNYGYTF. The CDR3, as DNA: TGTGCCAGCAGCTTGGCGGCGGGGGCGAATAACTATGGCTACACCTTC. This chain connects TRBV5-5 to TRBJ1-2, with a possible D match to TRBD1 (6 bases). The ends were cut back, 0 bases at V and 1 base at J, with 13 bases in the middle. The CDR3 has 16 residues. CDR1 SGHKS and CDR2 YYEKEE come from the germline V gene (reference sequence).